The next 26 T cell receptor beta chains were all read from a single sample in a study of blood T cell repertoires in COVID-19. Using immunoSEQ multiplex PCR, the repertoire was profiled, and TCRdb retains in-frame clones only, with some absent. The sample lists about 200,000 clones; about four fifths were seen once. The sample taken for sequencing was PBMCs or T cells enriched from blood (not recorded which). The receptors originated from a man aged 40-49 years who had recovered from COVID-19.

The rearrangement uses TRBV27 and TRBJ1-5, with 12 bases matching TRBD1. The CDR3 extends over 17 amino acids. The germline V gene has CDR1 MNHEY and CDR2 SMNVEV (reference sequence). With 6 bases clipped from V and 2 bases from J, the junction kept 8 bases outside the gene matches. The DNA for the CDR3 is TGTGCCAGCAGATCCGGGACAGGGGGCTTTCGCAATCAGCCCCAGCATTTT. This translates into CASRSGTGGFRNQPQHF.

The chain joins TRBV27 to TRBJ2-1; 7 nucleotides agree with TRBD1. With 2 bases clipped from V and 4 bases from J, the junction kept 11 bases outside the gene matches. The CDR3 is 17 amino acids. Looked up from germline, CDR1 is MNHEY and CDR2 is SMNVEV (reference sequence). The CDR3 DNA follows: TGTGCCAGCAGTTTAGTAGGGGGCTCTGCGGAATACAATGAGCAGTTCTTC. It translates to CASSLVGGSAEYNEQFF.

This clone has just a few counts. The V call is TRBV7-9, the J call TRBJ1-1, with 7 bases identical to TRBD1. The ends lost 5 bases at V and 3 bases at J; junction bases unmatched: 9. Germline values: CDR1 SEHNR, CDR2 FQNEAQ (reference sequence). The CDR3 has 15 residues. CDR3 sequence reads: CASSPTRGRDTEAFF. The CDR3 DNA reads as TGTGCCAGCAGCCCGACGAGGGGGCGGGACACTGAAGCTTTCTTT.

This clone was observed a few times. The V and J genes are TRBV5-6 and TRBJ1-1, with TRBD1 identical over 8 bases. CDR3 length equals 17 residues. Trimming took 6 bases from V and 8 from J; bases not matched to a gene: 21. Germline CDR1 and CDR2: SGHDT and YYEEEE. CDR3: CASTLFSGTGRLLEAFF. The CDR3 DNA reads as TGTGCCAGCACCCTATTCTCCGGGACAGGTAGATTATTAGAAGCTTTCTTT.

The rearrangement links TRBV5-6 to TRBJ1-2; TRBD1 matches at 10 bases. Germline trimming cut 4 bases from V and 4 bases from J; bases unmatched to any gene: 7. The CDR3 has 15 amino acids. Germline V lookup: CDR1 SGHDT, CDR2 YYEEEE. CDR3 residues: CASSTDRGRIYGYTF. The CDR3 bases are TGTGCCAGCAGCACAGACAGGGGGCGAATCTATGGCTACACCTTC.

This rearrangement joins TRBV5-1 to TRBJ1-3; unclear D gene. The CDR3 loop spans 14 amino acids. Trimming shortened V by 4 bases and J by 4 bases, and 12 bases separated the two germline ends. Germline V gene data show CDR1 as SGHRS and CDR2 as YFSETQ. CDR3 coding DNA: TGCGCCAGCAGCGTGGCGAACCGGGGAAACACCATATATTTT. This gives the protein CASSVANRGNTIYF. The whole variable domain, remainder taken from reference TRBV5-1 and TRBJ1-3, is KAGVTQTPRYLIKTRGQQVTLSCSPISGHRSVSWYQQTPGQGLQFLFEYFSETQRNKGNFPGRFSGRQFSNSRSEMNVSTLELGDSALYLCASSVANRGNTIYFGEGSWLTVV.

This clone was seen only a few times. V gene TRBV3-1 (or the pseudogene TRBV3-2) combines with J gene TRBJ1-1, with 9 bases matching TRBD1. CDR1 is LGHDT and CDR2 is YNNKEL in the germline V gene (reference sequence). The CDR3 spans 15 residues. V shed 2 bases, J shed 4 bases, and the junction held 5 bases outside the gene matches. CDR3 sequence: CASSQPGTGPTEAFF. The CDR3 coding sequence is TGTGCCAGCAGCCAACCCGGGACAGGGCCCACTGAAGCTTTCTTT.

This clone came up a few times. The chain recombines TRBV5-5 with TRBJ1-2; 11 nucleotides match TRBD1. Germline CDR1 is SGHKS and CDR2 is YYEKEE (reference sequence). The CDR3 totals 16 residues. Unmatched junction bases numbered 11, after V lost 4 bases and J lost 6 bases. CDR3: CASSVGQGARSNGYTF. As DNA, the CDR3 is TGTGCCAGCAGCGTAGGACAGGGGGCGCGTTCCAATGGCTACACCTTC.

Remarks on this clone: In the same sample, other DNA sequences code for this CDR3. J is TRBJ1-1 and V is TRBV6-5, with a possible D match to TRBD1 (6 bases). CDR3 size: 14 residues. The V gene's germline CDR1 is MNHEY and CDR2 SVGAGI. Trimming cost V 4 bases and J 2 bases, with 11 bases left between them. CDR3 coding DNA: TGTGCCAGCAGTTTCGACAGGTTAAACACTGAAGCTTTCTTT. Residues: CASSFDRLNTEAFF.

The chain carries TRBV2 and TRBJ1-2; weak D call: TRBD1 (6 bases). This CDR3 has 15 amino acids. Trimming took off 6 bases at V and 4 bases at J, with 18 bases between the two ends. Germline V lookup: CDR1 SNHLY, CDR2 FYNNEI. This CDR3 is CASSPGQSLAYGYTF. Here the CDR3 DNA reads TGTGCCAGCAGCCCAGGACAGTCTTTAGCCTATGGCTACACCTTC.

V usage is TRBV28 and J usage is TRBJ1-5; D is perhaps TRBD1 (5 bases). The CDR3 extends over 18 amino acids. V was pared by 2 bases and J by 0 bases, with 17 bases between. The germline V gene encodes CDR1 MDHEN and CDR2 SYDVKM. CDR3 in DNA: TGTGCCAGCAGTTTAAACCCGACGATCCAGGGTAGCAATCAGCCCCAGCATTTT. This translates into CASSLNPTIQGSNQPQHF. The full variable domain, in which reference TRBV28 and TRBJ1-5 provide the parts outside the CDR3, is DVKVTQSSRYLVKRTGEKVFLECVQDMDHENMFWYRQDPGLGLRLIYFSYDVKMKEKGDIPEGYSVSREKKERFSLILESASTNQTSMYLCASSLNPTIQGSNQPQHFGDGTRLSIL.

The CDR3, as DNA: TGTGCCAGCAGCCTGGGGACAGGGCGAAACACCATATATTTT. Translating gives CASSLGTGRNTIYF. The chain couples TRBV7-2 to TRBJ1-3, with 9 nucleotides matching TRBD1. Germline loops: CDR1 SGHTA, CDR2 FQGNSA. V was clipped by 5 bases and J by 5 bases; unmatched bases: 4. CDR3 length: 14 residues.

The chain uses TRBV30 and TRBJ1-1; tentative D call: TRBD1 (5 bases). Trimming took off 1 base at V and 3 bases at J, with 12 bases between the two ends. The CDR3 is 14 amino acids. CDR1 and CDR2 from the germline V gene are GTSNPN and SVGIG (reference sequence). The CDR3 is CAWSDQGRYTEAFF. CDR3 sequence (DNA): TGTGCCTGGAGTGATCAGGGAAGGTACACTGAAGCTTTCTTT.

The rearrangement joins TRBV15 to TRBJ1-1; a possible D gene is TRBD1 (6 bases). Trimming pared 1 base from V and 5 bases from J, leaving 14 bases between. The CDR3 is 15 amino acids. Germline CDR1 reads LNHNV; CDR2 reads YYDKDF (reference sequence). The CDR3 nucleotides are TGTGCCACCAGCAGAGTCCAGGGGATGAGGACTGAAGCTTTCTTT. Amino acids: CATSRVQGMRTEAFF.

The chain carries TRBV19 and TRBJ1-5; D is unresolved. Trimming cost V 9 bases and J 3 bases, with 12 bases left between them. This CDR3 has 13 residues. Germline V gene sequence: CDR1 LNHDA, CDR2 SQIVND (reference sequence). CDR3: CASAEGHNQPQHF. DNA of the CDR3: TGTGCCAGCGCCGAGGGTCACAATCAGCCCCAGCATTTT.

The chain recombines TRBV27 with TRBJ1-1, with D unclear. Deletions cut 5 bases from V and 8 bases from J, with 12 bases between. The CDR3 is 12 residues long. CDR1 MNHEY and CDR2 SMNVEV come from the germline V gene (reference sequence). The CDR3 DNA follows: TGTGCCAGCAGTCCCCTCGGTAGAGAAGCTTTCTTT. Its protein is CASSPLGREAFF.

In its sample, this clone was seen a few times. The V and J genes are TRBV6-5 and TRBJ1-3, with D tentatively TRBD1 (5 bases). Between the trimmed V and J ends, which lost 2 bases and 0 bases, there was a span of 8 bases. CDR1 MNHEY and CDR2 SVGAGI come from the germline V gene. The CDR3 sequence is 15 residues long. The CDR3 reads CASSYTGPSGNTIYF. CDR3 coding DNA: TGTGCCAGCAGTTACACAGGCCCCTCTGGAAACACCATATATTTT.

The chain couples TRBV28 to TRBJ2-7, with 7 bases matching TRBD2. The CDR3 loop spans 14 amino acids. The germline CDR1 and CDR2 sequences are MDHEN and SYDVKM. With 8 bases clipped from V and 0 bases from J, the junction kept 7 bases outside the gene matches. This chain's CDR3 is CASHGGISSYEQYF. The CDR3 coding sequence is TGTGCCAGCCACGGGGGGATCAGCTCCTACGAGCAGTACTTC. Complete variable domain (other parts from reference TRBV28 and TRBJ2-7): DVKVTQSSRYLVKRTGEKVFLECVQDMDHENMFWYRQDPGLGLRLIYFSYDVKMKEKGDIPEGYSVSREKKERFSLILESASTNQTSMYLCASHGGISSYEQYFGPGTRLTVT.

V is TRBV6-5 and J is TRBJ2-5; D is perhaps TRBD1 (5 bases). Trimming took off 5 bases at V and 4 bases at J, with 11 bases between the two ends. Germline V gene sequence: CDR1 MNHEY, CDR2 SVGAGI. The length of the CDR3 is 13 residues. The CDR3: CASSPQGRETQYF. The CDR3 DNA follows: TGTGCCAGCAGTCCGCAGGGAAGAGAGACCCAGTACTTC.

The CDR3 DNA reads TGTGCCAGCAGTAAGCTAGCGGGTGGCACAGATACGCAGTATTTT. Amino acids: CASSKLAGGTDTQYF. The chain carries TRBV7-2 and TRBJ2-3; TRBD2 matches at 8 bases. The ends lost 6 bases at V and 1 base at J; junction bases unmatched: 6. Germline CDR1 and CDR2: SGHTA and FQGNSA. The CDR3 is 15 residues long.

The V and J genes are TRBV11-1 and TRBJ2-2; 8 bases agree with TRBD2. The CDR3 has 14 residues. V lost 0 bases, J lost 6 bases, and 0 bases stayed unmatched. CDR1 is SGHAT, CDR2 FQDESV, per germline (reference sequence). The CDR3 nucleotides are TGTGCCAGCAGCTTAGCCGGGGGGGCCGGGGAGCTGTTTTTT. This encodes CASSLAGGAGELFF.

The rearrangement links TRBV29-1 to TRBJ2-1, with 9 bases matching TRBD2. The V and J ends lost 3 bases and 4 bases, in that order; junction bases with no gene match: 7. Germline loops: CDR1 SQVTM, CDR2 ANQGSEA. The CDR3 runs to 15 residues. The CDR3 spells CSVESASGVYNEQFF. The CDR3 DNA is TGCAGCGTTGAGTCGGCTAGCGGGGTATACAATGAGCAGTTCTTC.

V and J are TRBV18 and TRBJ1-6, with 8 bases lining up with TRBD1. Germline assignment: CDR1 KGHSH and CDR2 LQKENI. CDR3 length equals 15 residues. J lost 6 bases, V lost 1 base, and 2 bases had no gene match. The CDR3 bases are TGTGCCAGCTCACCACTGACAGGGGTTAATTCACCCCTCCACTTT. Translating it yields CASSPLTGVNSPLHF.

V gene TRBV10-2 combines with J gene TRBJ1-2, with D perhaps matching TRBD1 (5 bases). The germline V gene has CDR1 WSHSY and CDR2 SAAADI. This CDR3 has 13 amino acids. The ends were cut back, 6 bases at V and 8 bases at J, with 16 bases in the middle. CDR3 bases: TGCGCCAGCAGCCCGAATGCCAGGGTGGGCTACACCTTC. As protein: CASSPNARVGYTF.

This rearrangement joins TRBV5-8 to TRBJ1-1, with no clear D. Per germline, CDR1 SGHTS and CDR2 YDEGEE. CDR3 length: 16 amino acids. Trimming stripped 3 bases from V and 5 bases from J, with 20 bases between. CDR3 amino acids: CASSSRRSKGNTEAFF. DNA for the CDR3: TGTGCCAGCAGCTCGAGGAGGTCAAAGGGCAATACTGAAGCTTTCTTT.

V and J are TRBV7-2 and TRBJ1-1; TRBD1 aligns across 7 bases. CDR1 and CDR2 from the germline V gene are SGHTA and FQGNSA. This CDR3 has 15 residues. Unmatched junction bases numbered 8, after V lost 2 bases and J lost 5 bases. This CDR3 is CASSLSQGLGTEAFF. The CDR3 region has the DNA TGTGCCAGCAGCTTATCACAGGGGTTGGGGACTGAAGCTTTCTTT.